The 25 T cell receptor beta chains reported below all come from one sample, sequenced in a study of response to subunit inactivated influenza vaccine. TCRdb re-derived calls from the RT-PCR reads in MiXCR, one entry per CDR3 protein. The data contain about 530,000 distinct CDR3 sequences, 12% of them seen just once; the ten biggest clones take up roughly 10%. Sample: PBMCs from blood, taken on the day of vaccination. The receptors were gathered from a man in his fifties who received an inactivated influenza vaccine.

This clonotype was seen many times. The chain links TRBV12-3 or TRBV12-4 to TRBJ2-1, with a tentative D call TRBD2 (5 bases). CDR3 length equals 14 residues. V was clipped by 0 bases and J by 3 bases, with 6 bases between them. The CDR3 is CASSLAGLYNEQFF. The CDR3 region has the DNA TGTGCCAGCAGTTTAGCCGGACTCTACAATGAGCAGTTCTTC.

The CDR3 bases are TGTGCCAGCAGTTCGGCTTCAGGGACAGATACGCAGTATTTT. Translation: CASSSASGTDTQYF. The chain has TRBV6-5 and TRBJ2-3; D may be TRBD1 (5 bases). The CDR3 length is 14 residues. Trimming left V 4 bases short and J 3 bases short, with 11 bases between. CDR1 and CDR2 from the germline V gene are MNHEY and SVGAGI.

This clonotype was observed a few times. This chain connects TRBV10-3 to TRBJ1-5, with unresolved D. The germline CDR1 and CDR2 sequences are ENHRY and SYGVKD. The V gene lost 2 bases and the J gene lost 3 bases, with 5 bases spanning the gap. The CDR3 consists of 13 residues. The CDR3 sequence is CAISETINQPQHF. In nucleotides, the CDR3 is TGTGCCATCAGTGAGACAATCAATCAGCCCCAGCATTTT.

This clonotype was found a few times. The rearrangement links TRBV20-1 to TRBJ2-1, with TRBD2 matching 10 bases. There are 16 residues in the CDR3. V lost 1 base to trimming and J lost 0 bases; unmatched junction nucleotides: 3. Germline values: CDR1 DFQATT, CDR2 SNEGSKA (reference sequence). The CDR3 sequence is CSARASSGGSYNEQFF. CDR3 DNA: TGCAGTGCTAGAGCGTCTAGCGGGGGCTCCTACAATGAGCAGTTCTTC.

The chain uses TRBV12-3 or TRBV12-4 and TRBJ2-7, with D hard to call. Trimming pared 6 bases from V and 2 bases from J, leaving 14 bases between. This CDR3 has 14 residues. In DNA form, the CDR3 reads TGTGCCAGCAGCCCCGACCTGACCCCCTACGAGCAGTACTTC. Translated: CASSPDLTPYEQYF.

This clonotype was picked up many times. This rearrangement joins TRBV14 to TRBJ2-5; TRBD1 aligns across 7 bases. This CDR3 is built from 13 residues. V was clipped by 4 bases and J by 5 bases; unmatched bases: 4. Per the germline V gene, CDR1 is SGHDN and CDR2 is FVKESK. The CDR3 reads CASSRGGGETQYF. The CDR3 DNA reads TGTGCCAGCAGCCGAGGGGGCGGGGAGACCCAGTACTTC.

This clonotype was observed many times. This chain links TRBV12-3 or TRBV12-4 with TRBJ2-5; 7 bases are shared with TRBD2. CDR3 length: 15 residues. V dropped 4 bases and J dropped 1; count of bases not matched to a gene: 6. DNA of the CDR3: TGTGCCAGCAGTTCTAGCGGAGATGTCCAAGAGACCCAGTACTTC. Protein: CASSSSGDVQETQYF.

The gene calls are TRBV18 and TRBJ2-2; D is perhaps TRBD2 (5 bases). The germline gives CDR1 KGHSH, CDR2 LQKENI. There are 15 residues in the CDR3. V lost 2 bases, J lost 8 bases, and 15 bases lay in between. The CDR3, as DNA: TGTGCCAGCTCACCAAAAGGAGGTTTTACTGGGGAGCTGTTTTTT. The encoded protein is CASSPKGGFTGELFF.

The V gene is TRBV2, the J gene TRBJ2-1; D might be TRBD2 (6 bases). From germline, CDR1 is SNHLY and CDR2 FYNNEI. V lost 7 bases and J lost 9, with 22 bases in between. The CDR3 is 15 amino acids. Here the CDR3 DNA reads TGTGCCAGCACAAGTCGGGGGTCCCCAAGGGGTGAGCAGTTCTTC. This translates into CASTSRGSPRGEQFF. Complete variable domain (other parts from reference TRBV2 and TRBJ2-1): EPEVTQTPSHQVTQMGQEVILRCVPISNHLYFYWYRQILGQKVEFLVSFYNNEISEKSEIFDDQFSVERPDGSNFTLKIRSTKLEDSAMYFCASTSRGSPRGEQFFGPGTRLTVL.

This clonotype was seen a few times. The V call is TRBV7-9, the J call TRBJ2-1; 15 nucleotides align to TRBD2. CDR3 length equals 14 residues. Germline-derived CDR1 and CDR2 are SEHNR and FQNEAQ (reference sequence). V dropped 0 bases and J dropped 15; count of bases not matched to a gene: 3. In DNA form, the CDR3 reads TGTGCCAGCAGCTTAGCGGGACTAGCGGGGGGTTGGTTCTTC. Protein: CASSLAGLAGGWFF. Supplemented by reference TRBV7-9 and TRBJ2-1, the full variable domain reads DTGVSQNPRHKITKRGQNVTFRCDPISEHNRLYWYRQTLGQGPEFLTYFQNEAQLEKSRLLSDRFSAERPKGSFSTLEIQRTEQGDSAMYLCASSLAGLAGGWFFGPGTRLTVL.

In this sample, this clonotype turned up a few times. The chain joins TRBV6-1 to TRBJ1-6; D ambiguous. Germline CDR1 and CDR2: MNHNS and SASEGT. Trimming took 6 bases from V and 0 from J, leaving 9 bases between them. The CDR3 covers 15 residues. Written as DNA, the CDR3 is TGTGCCAGCAGCCCTTGGAGCTCCTATAATTCACCCCTCCACTTT. It encodes CASSPWSSYNSPLHF.

This clonotype was detected a few times. This sequence joins TRBV7-3 and TRBJ2-1, with 8 nucleotides matching TRBD1. Germline V gene sequence: CDR1 SGHTA, CDR2 FQGTGA. The CDR3 totals 18 residues. Trimming cost V 5 bases and J 7 bases; bases outside gene matches: 19. The CDR3 nucleotides read TGTGCCAGCAGCCCCGGGCCGGGGAGACAGGGGTTTAGGAATGAGCAGTTCTTC. It codes for CASSPGPGRQGFRNEQFF.

This clonotype was observed a handful of times. J is TRBJ2-7 and V is TRBV5-1; 10 nucleotides align to TRBD2. This CDR3 has 16 residues. J lost 6 bases, V lost 0 bases, and 9 bases had no gene match. Germline CDR1 reads SGHRS; CDR2 reads YFSETQ. The CDR3 is CASSLELAGRAGEQYF. The CDR3 bases are TGCGCCAGCAGCTTGGAACTAGCGGGACGAGCTGGCGAGCAGTACTTC.

This clonotype was picked up a small number of times. The chain uses TRBV6-5 and TRBJ1-1; TRBD1 agrees at 8 bases. The J segment lost 2 bases and the V segment lost 0 bases, leaving 2 bases of the junction unmatched. The CDR3 contains 15 residues. CDR1 is MNHEY, CDR2 SVGAGI, per germline. The CDR3 is CASSYSGTGNTEAFF. CDR3 DNA sequence: TGTGCCAGCAGTTACTCTGGGACAGGCAACACTGAAGCTTTCTTT.

A few counts support this clonotype. V gene TRBV5-5 combines with J gene TRBJ2-1; no definite D call. Trimming pared 1 base from V and 9 bases from J, leaving 8 bases between. Germline CDR1 SGHKS, CDR2 YYEKEE (reference sequence). The CDR3 extends over 12 amino acids. CDR3 residues: CASSLPRSEQFF. In DNA, the CDR3 is TGTGCCAGCAGCTTGCCTCGTAGTGAGCAGTTCTTC.

This clonotype was recorded many times. This chain joins TRBV4-3 and TRBJ2-3, with D perhaps matching TRBD2 (6 bases). The CDR3 is made up of 15 amino acids. Germline V gene data show CDR1 as LGHNA and CDR2 as YSLEER. The germline V and J ends were trimmed by 0 bases and 6 bases, with 13 bases remaining between them. CDR3 DNA sequence: TGCGCCAGCAGCCAAGAGACTAGTCCGGTGGATACGCAGTATTTT. It codes for CASSQETSPVDTQYF.

This clonotype has only a few counts. The J gene is TRBJ2-7, the V gene TRBV6-5; D unresolved. The CDR3 is 14 amino acids. From germline, CDR1 is MNHEY and CDR2 SVGAGI. V lost 2 bases to trimming and J lost 0 bases, with 8 bases between them. The CDR3 DNA follows: TGTGCCAGCAGTTACCGGCCGACCTCCTACGAGCAGTACTTC. It specifies CASSYRPTSYEQYF.

This clonotype was detected many times. V and J are TRBV10-3 and TRBJ2-1; possibly TRBD2 for D (6 bases). The CDR3 loop spans 15 amino acids. Per the germline V gene, CDR1 is ENHRY and CDR2 is SYGVKD. Between the trimmed V and J ends, which lost 4 bases and 7 bases, there was a span of 17 bases. The CDR3 region has the DNA TGTGCCATCAGTGTGGAAGGGACTTTTAGAAATGAGCAGTTCTTC. This translates into CAISVEGTFRNEQFF.

This clonotype was recorded at least ten times. The chain combines TRBV7-2 with TRBJ2-1, with D possibly being TRBD1 (5 bases). The CDR3 runs 14 residues. Deletions cut 5 bases from V and 4 bases from J, with 12 bases between. The germline gives CDR1 SGHTA, CDR2 FQGNSA. CDR3 protein: CASSLTSGYNEQFF. In DNA form, the CDR3 reads TGTGCCAGCAGCCTAACCTCAGGGTACAATGAGCAGTTCTTC.

This clonotype has at least ten counts. The chain combines TRBV5-6 with TRBJ2-1, with a possible D match to TRBD2 (6 bases). CDR3 length: 13 residues. Trimming took off 0 bases at V and 9 bases at J, with 10 bases between the two ends. CDR1 is SGHDT and CDR2 is YYEEEE in the germline V gene. The CDR3 DNA is TGTGCCAGCAGCTTGGCCGGGGGTACTGAGCAGTTCTTC. This sequence encodes CASSLAGGTEQFF.

This clonotype was observed a handful of times. The chain employs TRBV27 and TRBJ2-3; D is undetermined. The CDR3 consists of 14 residues. Per the germline V gene, CDR1 is MNHEY and CDR2 is SMNVEV (reference sequence). Trimming cost V 1 base and J 2 bases, with 7 bases left between them. The CDR3 region has the DNA TGTGCCAGCAGTTTATACCTTAACACAGATACGCAGTATTTT. The encoded protein is CASSLYLNTDTQYF.

J is TRBJ1-2 and V is TRBV10-3; D unclear. The CDR3 covers 14 residues. With 3 bases removed from V and 4 bases from J, the gap between germline ends came to 12 bases. The germline V gene encodes CDR1 ENHRY and CDR2 SYGVKD. The CDR3 protein is CAISEQRSPYGYTF. The CDR3 nucleotides are TGTGCCATCAGTGAACAGAGAAGCCCCTATGGCTACACCTTC.

The chain has TRBV20-1 and TRBJ2-7, with D perhaps TRBD1 (6 bases). This CDR3 is 13 amino acids long. Trimming shortened V by 6 bases and J by 3 bases, and 15 bases separated the two germline ends. Germline V lookup: CDR1 DFQATT, CDR2 SNEGSKA (reference sequence). CDR3 in amino acids: CSAQGSGGYEQYF. In DNA, the CDR3 is TGCAGTGCACAGGGATCTGGGGGCTACGAGCAGTACTTC.

The chain joins TRBV7-9 to TRBJ1-1; no reliable D call. CDR3 length equals 13 residues. In germline, CDR1 is SEHNR, CDR2 FQNEAQ (reference sequence). V lost 4 bases and J 3 bases, leaving 9 bases between the germline ends. CDR3 DNA: TGTGCCAGCAGCTCGATGGGGTACACTGAAGCTTTCTTT. Its protein product is CASSSMGYTEAFF.

This clonotype was observed many times. The genes are TRBV12-3 or TRBV12-4 and TRBJ2-2; 10 bases map to TRBD2. The V gene end was trimmed by 6 bases and the J gene end by 3 bases; junction bases not matched to a gene: 7. The CDR3 totals 16 residues. CDR3 sequence (DNA): TGTGCCAGCAGCACTAAGCGGGAGGGGGACACCGGGGAGCTGTTTTTT. This sequence encodes CASSTKREGDTGELFF.